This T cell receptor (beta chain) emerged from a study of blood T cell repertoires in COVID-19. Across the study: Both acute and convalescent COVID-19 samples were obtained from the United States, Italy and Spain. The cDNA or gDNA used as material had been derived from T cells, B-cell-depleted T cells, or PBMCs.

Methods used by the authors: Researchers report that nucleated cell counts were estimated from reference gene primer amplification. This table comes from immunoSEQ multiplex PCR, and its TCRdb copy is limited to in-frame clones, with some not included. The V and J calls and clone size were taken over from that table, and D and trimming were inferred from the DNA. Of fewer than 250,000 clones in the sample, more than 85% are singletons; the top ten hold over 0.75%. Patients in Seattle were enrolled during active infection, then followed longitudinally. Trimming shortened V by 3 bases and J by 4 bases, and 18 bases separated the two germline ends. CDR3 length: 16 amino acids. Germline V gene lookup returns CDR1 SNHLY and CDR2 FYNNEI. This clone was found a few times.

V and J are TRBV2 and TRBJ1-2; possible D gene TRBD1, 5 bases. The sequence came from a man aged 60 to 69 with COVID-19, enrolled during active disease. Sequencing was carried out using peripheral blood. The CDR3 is CASSDGGNGETYGYTF. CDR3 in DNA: TGTGCCAGCAGTGACGGGGGGAATGGGGAGACCTATGGCTACACCTTC.